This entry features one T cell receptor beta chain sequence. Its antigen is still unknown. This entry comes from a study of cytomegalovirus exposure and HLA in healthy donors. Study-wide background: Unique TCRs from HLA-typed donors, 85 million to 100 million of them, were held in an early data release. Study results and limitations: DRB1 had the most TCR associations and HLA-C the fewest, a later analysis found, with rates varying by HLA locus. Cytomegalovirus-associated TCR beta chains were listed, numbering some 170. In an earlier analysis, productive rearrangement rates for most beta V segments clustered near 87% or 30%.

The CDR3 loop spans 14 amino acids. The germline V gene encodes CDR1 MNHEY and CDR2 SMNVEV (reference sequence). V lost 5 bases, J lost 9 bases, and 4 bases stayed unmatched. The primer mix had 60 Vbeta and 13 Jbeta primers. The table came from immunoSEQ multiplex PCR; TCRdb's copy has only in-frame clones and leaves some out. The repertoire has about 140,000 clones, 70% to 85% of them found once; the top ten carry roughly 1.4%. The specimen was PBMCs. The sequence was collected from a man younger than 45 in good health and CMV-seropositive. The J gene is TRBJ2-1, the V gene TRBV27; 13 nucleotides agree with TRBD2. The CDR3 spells CASSPLAGGSEQFF. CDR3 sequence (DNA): TGTGCCAGCAGTCCACTAGCGGGAGGGAGTGAGCAGTTCTTC.